This T cell receptor beta chain stems from a study of pediatric ulcerative colitis. Study-level results: No controls had the two rectal clonotypes shared by ulcerative colitis patients. A couple of patients' blood samples yielded substantially fewer templates. Repertoires came from total lymphocyte DNA, not specific subsets. In rectum, acute severe colitis had expanded clones and less diversity.

CDR1 is KGHSH and CDR2 is LQKENI in the germline V gene. CDR3 length: 17 residues. In the case of this clone: Antigen: not known. One end of the junction is discordant with germline, which a read error may explain.

Data came from immunoSEQ multiplex PCR; TCRdb stores just in-frame clones and leaves some out. This sample carries under 70,000 clones, 87% of them seen once, and the ten largest clones take about 1.5%. The genes are TRBV18 and TRBJ2-7; perhaps TRBD2 as D (7 bases). The sample was blood. The receptor's source is a boy younger than 18 who was a control in a study of pediatric ulcerative colitis. DNA for the CDR3: TGTGCCAGCTCACCACGAGAGGTTTGGGGGGGCTCCCACGAGCAGTACTTC. Translating gives CASSPREVWGGSHEQYF. The full variable domain, completed using reference TRBV18 and TRBJ2-7, is NAGVMQNPRHLVRRRGQEARLRCSPMKGHSHVYWYRQLPEEGLKFMVYLQKENIIDESGMPKERFSAEFPKEGPSILRIQQVVRGDSAAYFCASSPREVWGGSHEQYFGPGTRLTVT.